This TCR beta chain is from a study of T cells expressing NK-cell markers. One entry per CDR3 protein, without DNA, is what TCRdb gives after re-calling the 5' RACE reads. This table lists about 430,000 distinct CDR3 sequences. Looked up from germline, CDR1 is DFQATT and CDR2 is SNEGSKA (reference sequence). The CDR3 is 15 amino acids. General observations from the study: It remained uncertain whether the expanded NKG2C+ T cell clones were specific for HCMV antigens.

In the case of this clonotype: Its antigen is undetermined.

The TCR was taken from a woman between 45 and 60 years old in good health. The sequencing input was blood T cells: a sorted CD56 or NKG2C T cell subset, CD4+ or CD8+ T cells, or bulk PBMC T cells (not recorded which). This chain joins TRBV20-1 and TRBJ2-1; checking the TCRdb D call of TRBD2 is not possible without DNA. The CDR3 is CSARPGLSSYNEQFF.